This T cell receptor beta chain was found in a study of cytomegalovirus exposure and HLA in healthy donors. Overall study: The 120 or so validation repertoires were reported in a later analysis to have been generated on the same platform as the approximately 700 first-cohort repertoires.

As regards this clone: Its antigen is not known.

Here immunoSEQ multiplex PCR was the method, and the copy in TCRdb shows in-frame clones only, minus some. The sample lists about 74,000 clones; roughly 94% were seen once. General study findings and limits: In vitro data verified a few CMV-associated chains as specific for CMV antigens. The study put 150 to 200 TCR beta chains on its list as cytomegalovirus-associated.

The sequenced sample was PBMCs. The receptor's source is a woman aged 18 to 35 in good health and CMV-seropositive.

The CDR3 reads CASSWTTGEPNQPQHF. The CDR3 nucleotides are TGTGCCAGTTCCTGGACAACCGGCGAGCCTAATCAGCCCCAGCATTTT. The chain uses TRBV19 and TRBJ1-5, with a possible D match to TRBD1 (5 bases). V was clipped by 8 bases and J by 4 bases, with 21 bases between them. CDR3 length: 16 amino acids. The germline gives CDR1 LNHDA, CDR2 SQIVND (reference sequence).